A selection of T cell receptor beta chains follows, all from one sample in a study of control samples from healthy donors and cancer patients. Libraries were prepared by immunoSEQ multiplex PCR; TCRdb keeps only in-frame clonotypes and omits some of them. The sample holds 70,000 to 100,000 clones, around nine tenths seen once. The sequencing input was blood. Every receptor here comes from a woman between 55 and 75 years old in good health. The CDR3 runs from the conserved cysteine through the conserved F or W. Fields, in order: CDR3 DNA, CDR3 protein, V gene, D gene, J gene, clone size. D genes are given only for firm matches. Rows give clone size only sometimes, using once, few, many, or a class for an expanded clone.

DNA: TGTGCCAGCAGTTGGAGAGGCCCCTATGGCTACACCTTC
CDR3: CASSWRGPYGYTF
V: TRBV12-3/TRBV12-4
D: .
J: TRBJ1-2
size: .

DNA: TGTGCCAGCAGCTTAGCAGGAGTTAACACCGGGGAGCTGTTTTTT
CDR3: CASSLAGVNTGELFF
V: TRBV7-9
D: .
J: TRBJ2-2
size: .

DNA: TGTGCCTGGACGGACACCGGGGAGCTGTTTTTT
CDR3: CAWTDTGELFF
V: TRBV30
D: .
J: TRBJ2-2
size: .

DNA: TGTGCCAGCAGCACACGGGACATCTATGGCTACACCTTC
CDR3: CASSTRDIYGYTF
V: TRBV7-9
D: .
J: TRBJ1-2
size: .

DNA: TGTGCCAGCAGTGTAGGCAGAGCTAGCACAGATACGCAGTATTTT
CDR3: CASSVGRASTDTQYF
V: TRBV2
D: .
J: TRBJ2-3
size: .

DNA: TGTGCCAGCAGTTACGTACCTTACAATCAGCCCCAGCATTTT
CDR3: CASSYVPYNQPQHF
V: TRBV6-2/TRBV6-3
D: .
J: TRBJ1-5
size: .

DNA: TGCGCCAGCAGTGACGGGATTGCCTATGGCTACACCTTC
CDR3: CASSDGIAYGYTF
V: TRBV10-2
D: .
J: TRBJ1-2
size: once

DNA: TGTGCCAGCAGTTTGCTAGCGGGAGAGTCCCCCGATACGCAGTATTTT
CDR3: CASSLLAGESPDTQYF
V: TRBV6-2/TRBV6-3
D: TRBD2
J: TRBJ2-3
size: .

DNA: TGTGCCAGTAGGTGGGGACTGAACACTGAAGCTTTCTTT
CDR3: CASRWGLNTEAFF
V: TRBV19
D: .
J: TRBJ1-1
size: .

DNA: TGTGCCAGCTCACCACTAGCGGGAGTTTACAATGAGCAGTTCTTC
CDR3: CASSPLAGVYNEQFF
V: TRBV18
D: TRBD2
J: TRBJ2-1
size: .

DNA: TGTGCCAGCAGTGACTTGCGGGGGGGCCCCGGGGATACGCAGTATTTT
CDR3: CASSDLRGGPGDTQYF
V: TRBV25-1
D: TRBD2
J: TRBJ2-3
size: .

DNA: TGCGCCAGCAGTACAGGGATAGGGCAACCGAGCGGCTACACCTTC
CDR3: CASSTGIGQPSGYTF
V: TRBV4-1
D: .
J: TRBJ1-2
size: .

DNA: TGTGCCACCAGTGATCCGGGACTAGCGGGGGGTTCGGATGAGCAGTTCTTC
CDR3: CATSDPGLAGGSDEQFF
V: TRBV24-1
D: TRBD2
J: TRBJ2-1
size: once

DNA: TGTGCCAGCAGCTTAGCGCCGTCGGAGTACGGCACAGATACGCAGTATTTT
CDR3: CASSLAPSEYGTDTQYF
V: TRBV7-8
D: .
J: TRBJ2-3
size: few

DNA: TGTGCCAGCAGCCAAGTGGCGGGAACCCTCGCCTACGAGCAGTACTTC
CDR3: CASSQVAGTLAYEQYF
V: TRBV4-2
D: .
J: TRBJ2-7
size: .

DNA: TGTGCCATCAGTGAATGGCGTGGGCAGGTCAATGAGCAGTTCTTC
CDR3: CAISEWRGQVNEQFF
V: TRBV10-3
D: .
J: TRBJ2-1
size: .

DNA: TGTGCCAGTAGTGGTAGGGGCTATGGCTACACCTTC
CDR3: CASSGRGYGYTF
V: TRBV19
D: .
J: TRBJ1-2
size: .

DNA: TGCGCCAGCGAGGGGGGACCGGGCACCGGGGAGCTGTTTTTT
CDR3: CASEGGPGTGELFF
V: TRBV5-1
D: .
J: TRBJ2-2
size: .

DNA: TGTGCCTGGGCCCAGGGACTAGCGGGCCCCTACGAGCAGTACTTC
CDR3: CAWAQGLAGPYEQYF
V: TRBV30
D: TRBD2
J: TRBJ2-7
size: medium-sized

DNA: TGTGCCAGCAGACTTGGACAGGGTATTTACGGCTACACCTTC
CDR3: CASRLGQGIYGYTF
V: TRBV6-5
D: TRBD1
J: TRBJ1-2
size: .

DNA: TGTGCCAGCAGCGGAAATGGAAACACCATATATTTT
CDR3: CASSGNGNTIYF
V: TRBV11-3
D: .
J: TRBJ1-3
size: .

DNA: TGCGCCAGCAGCTTGGGATCTAGCGGGGGGCAGAGAACCGGGGAGCTGTTTTTT
CDR3: CASSLGSSGGQRTGELFF
V: TRBV5-1
D: TRBD2
J: TRBJ2-2
size: .

DNA: TGTGCCAGCAGTGAAGTAGGGGGCTACACCTTC
CDR3: CASSEVGGYTF
V: TRBV6-1
D: .
J: TRBJ1-2
size: .

DNA: TGTGCCAGCAGTGAGATTAGAGAAATCTATGGCTACACCTTC
CDR3: CASSEIREIYGYTF
V: TRBV6-1
D: .
J: TRBJ1-2
size: few

DNA: TGTGCCAGCAGATATGGGGGAGGGAATAACTTTATATTCACTGAAGCTTTCTTT
CDR3: CASRYGGGNNFIFTEAFF
V: TRBV2
D: .
J: TRBJ1-1
size: once

DNA: TGCGCCAGCAGTATGCAGTATAACACTGAAGCTTTCTTT
CDR3: CASSMQYNTEAFF
V: TRBV5-1
D: .
J: TRBJ1-1
size: .

DNA: TGTGCCAGCAGCGACGGCCTTAGCGGGGGGGCCTCGGAGACCCAGTACTTC
CDR3: CASSDGLSGGASETQYF
V: TRBV9
D: TRBD2
J: TRBJ2-5
size: .

DNA: TGTGCTAGCAGCTTAGCTGGGGTCCAAGAGACCCAGTACTTC
CDR3: CASSLAGVQETQYF
V: TRBV7-7
D: .
J: TRBJ2-5
size: .

DNA: TGTGCCAGCAGCGCTCAGACTAGCGGGAACGCAGATACGCAGTATTTT
CDR3: CASSAQTSGNADTQYF
V: TRBV9
D: TRBD2
J: TRBJ2-3
size: .

DNA: TGTGCCAGCAGTTTGTTCGGGGGGCATGGCTACACCTTC
CDR3: CASSLFGGHGYTF
V: TRBV12-3/TRBV12-4
D: .
J: TRBJ1-2
size: .

DNA: TGTGCCAGCAGTTATGGGGGACGGAGCTCCTACGAGCAGTACTTC
CDR3: CASSYGGRSSYEQYF
V: TRBV6-2/TRBV6-3
D: .
J: TRBJ2-7
size: .

DNA: TGTGCCAGCTCACCCGGGACAGAGAACACTGAAGCTTTCTTT
CDR3: CASSPGTENTEAFF
V: TRBV18
D: TRBD1
J: TRBJ1-1
size: .

DNA: TGTGCCAGCAGTTCATGGACGCTTGCAACTAATGAAAAACTGTTTTTT
CDR3: CASSSWTLATNEKLFF
V: TRBV28
D: .
J: TRBJ1-4
size: .

DNA: TGTGCCAGCAGTGAAGAGCGGACTAGCAGCTACGAGCAGTACTTC
CDR3: CASSEERTSSYEQYF
V: TRBV25-1
D: TRBD2
J: TRBJ2-7
size: .

DNA: TGTGCCAGCAGTTTACGTTGGGGGGGACAGGATTATTCACCCCTCCACTTT
CDR3: CASSLRWGGQDYSPLHF
V: TRBV28
D: TRBD1
J: TRBJ1-6
size: .

DNA: TGTGCCAGCAGCATGACCGGGTCGGGTCTGGATACGCAGTATTTT
CDR3: CASSMTGSGLDTQYF
V: TRBV5-4
D: .
J: TRBJ2-3
size: .

DNA: TGTGCTAGTGGTTTTGCCTGGGGACAGGGGGATTCAATCCGTTCACCCCTCCACTTT
CDR3: CASGFAWGQGDSIRSPLHF
V: TRBV12-5
D: TRBD1
J: TRBJ1-6
size: .

DNA: TGTGCCAGCAGCTATTCAGGGGCGGGTTCTAGCTATGGCTACACCTTC
CDR3: CASSYSGAGSSYGYTF
V: TRBV7-9
D: .
J: TRBJ1-2
size: .

DNA: TGTGCCAGCAGCAGACAGGGGGGAGGCTCCTACGAGCAGTACTTC
CDR3: CASSRQGGGSYEQYF
V: TRBV28
D: TRBD1
J: TRBJ2-7
size: .

DNA: TGCAGCGTTGTACAGGGGGGAGATGGCTACACCTTC
CDR3: CSVVQGGDGYTF
V: TRBV29-1
D: TRBD1
J: TRBJ1-2
size: once

DNA: TGTGCCAGTAGTTTAGGGCCCACCCAGTACTTC
CDR3: CASSLGPTQYF
V: TRBV19
D: .
J: TRBJ2-5
size: .

DNA: TGTGCCAGCAGCTTAGGGGACAGCTCTGGAAACACCATATATTTT
CDR3: CASSLGDSSGNTIYF
V: TRBV11-3
D: TRBD1
J: TRBJ1-3
size: few

DNA: TGTGCCAGCAGTTTTAGGGGGTACTATGGCTACACCTTC
CDR3: CASSFRGYYGYTF
V: TRBV28
D: .
J: TRBJ1-2
size: .

DNA: TGTGCCACCAGTGGTCGCCCTTCCACCGGGGAGCTGTTTTTT
CDR3: CATSGRPSTGELFF
V: TRBV24-1
D: .
J: TRBJ2-2
size: .

DNA: TGTGCCAGCAGTTTGGGAGGGAGCAATCAGCCCCAGCATTTT
CDR3: CASSLGGSNQPQHF
V: TRBV28
D: .
J: TRBJ1-5
size: .

DNA: TGTGCCAGCAGCACGACGAACTCAGGAAACACCATATATTTT
CDR3: CASSTTNSGNTIYF
V: TRBV5-4
D: .
J: TRBJ1-3
size: .

DNA: TGTGCCAGCAGCTTCGGGACTAGCGGGAGGGGCGGCGAGCAGTACTTC
CDR3: CASSFGTSGRGGEQYF
V: TRBV5-5
D: TRBD2
J: TRBJ2-7
size: .

DNA: TGTGCCAGCAGTTACAGCGTCAGCTACGAGCAGTACTTC
CDR3: CASSYSVSYEQYF
V: TRBV6-6
D: .
J: TRBJ2-7
size: .